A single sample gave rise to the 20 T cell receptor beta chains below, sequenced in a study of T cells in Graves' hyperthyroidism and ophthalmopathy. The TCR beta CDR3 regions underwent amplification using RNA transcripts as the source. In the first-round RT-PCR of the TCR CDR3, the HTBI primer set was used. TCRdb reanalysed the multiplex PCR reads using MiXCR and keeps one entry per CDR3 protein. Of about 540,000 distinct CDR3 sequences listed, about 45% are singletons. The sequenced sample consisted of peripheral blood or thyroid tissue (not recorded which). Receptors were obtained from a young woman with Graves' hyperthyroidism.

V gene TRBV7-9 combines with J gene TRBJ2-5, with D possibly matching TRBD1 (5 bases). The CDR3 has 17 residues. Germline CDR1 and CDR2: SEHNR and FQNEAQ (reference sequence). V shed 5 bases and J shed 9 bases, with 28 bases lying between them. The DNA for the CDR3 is TGTGCCAGCAGCCCAGAAGGCCAGGGCCCTCGCAATCAGCCCCAGTACTTC. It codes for CASSPEGQGPRNQPQYF.

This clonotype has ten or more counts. The CDR3 is CASSPSWRSYEQYF. The CDR3 DNA reads TGTGCCAGCAGCCCTTCATGGCGTTCCTACGAGCAGTACTTC. The chain combines TRBV11-3 with TRBJ2-7; no clear D gene. The germline V gene has CDR1 SGHNT and CDR2 YENEEA. V lost 5 bases and J 1 base, leaving 12 bases between the germline ends. The CDR3 consists of 14 residues.

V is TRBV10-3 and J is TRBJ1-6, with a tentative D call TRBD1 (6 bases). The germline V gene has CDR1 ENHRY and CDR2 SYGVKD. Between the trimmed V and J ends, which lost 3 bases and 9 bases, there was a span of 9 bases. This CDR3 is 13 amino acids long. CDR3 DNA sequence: TGTGCCATCAGTGAAGGGGGGTTTTCACCCCTCCACTTT. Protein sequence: CAISEGGFSPLHF.

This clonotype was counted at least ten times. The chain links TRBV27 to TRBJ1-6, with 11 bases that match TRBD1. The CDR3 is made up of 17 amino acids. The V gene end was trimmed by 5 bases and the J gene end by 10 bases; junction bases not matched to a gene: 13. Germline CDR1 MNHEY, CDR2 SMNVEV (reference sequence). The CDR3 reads CASSPHLRTGGRSPLHF. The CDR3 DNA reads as TGTGCCAGCAGTCCCCACCTCAGGACAGGGGGCCGGTCACCCCTCCACTTT.

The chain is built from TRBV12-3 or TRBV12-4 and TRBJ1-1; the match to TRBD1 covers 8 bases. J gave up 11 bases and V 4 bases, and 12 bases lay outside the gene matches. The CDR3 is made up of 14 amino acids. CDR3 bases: TGTGCCAGCAGTTACTCAGGGGGCACCGGAGTGGCTTTCTTT. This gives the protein CASSYSGGTGVAFF.

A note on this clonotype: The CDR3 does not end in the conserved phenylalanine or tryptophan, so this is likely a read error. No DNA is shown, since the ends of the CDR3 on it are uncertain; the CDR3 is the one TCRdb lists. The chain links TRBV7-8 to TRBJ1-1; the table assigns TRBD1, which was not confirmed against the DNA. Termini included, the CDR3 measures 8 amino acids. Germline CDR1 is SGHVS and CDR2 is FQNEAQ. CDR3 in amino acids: CASSLLGT.

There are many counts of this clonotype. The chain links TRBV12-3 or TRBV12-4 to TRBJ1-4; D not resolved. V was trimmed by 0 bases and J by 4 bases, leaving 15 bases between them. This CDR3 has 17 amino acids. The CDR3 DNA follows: TGTGCCAGCAGTTTAGCGCCAAATGGCGGAATTAATGAAAAACTGTTTTTT. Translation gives CASSLAPNGGINEKLFF.

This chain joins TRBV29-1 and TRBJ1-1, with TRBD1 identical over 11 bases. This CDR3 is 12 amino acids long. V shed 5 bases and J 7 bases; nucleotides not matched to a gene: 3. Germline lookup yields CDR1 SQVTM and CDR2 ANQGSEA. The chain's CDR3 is CSVRTGGSEAFF. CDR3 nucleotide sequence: TGCAGCGTTAGGACAGGGGGCAGTGAAGCTTTCTTT.

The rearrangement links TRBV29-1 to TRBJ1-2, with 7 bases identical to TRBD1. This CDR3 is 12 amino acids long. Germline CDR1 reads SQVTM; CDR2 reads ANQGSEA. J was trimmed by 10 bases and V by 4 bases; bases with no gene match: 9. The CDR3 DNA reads TGCAGCGTTGGGTACAGGGGTGGAGACTACACCTTC. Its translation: CSVGYRGGDYTF. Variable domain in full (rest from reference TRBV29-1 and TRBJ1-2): SAVISQKPSRDICQRGTSLTIQCQVDSQVTMMFWYRQQPGQSLTLIATANQGSEATYESGFVIDKFPISRPNLTFSTLTVSNMSPEDSSIYLCSVGYRGGDYTFGSGTRLTVV.

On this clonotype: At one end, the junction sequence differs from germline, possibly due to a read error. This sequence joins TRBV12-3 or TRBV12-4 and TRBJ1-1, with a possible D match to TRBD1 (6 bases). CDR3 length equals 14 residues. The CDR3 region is CANSPSQGLTEAFF. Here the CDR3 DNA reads TGTGCCAACAGTCCGTCGCAGGGGTTGACTGAAGCTTTCTTT.

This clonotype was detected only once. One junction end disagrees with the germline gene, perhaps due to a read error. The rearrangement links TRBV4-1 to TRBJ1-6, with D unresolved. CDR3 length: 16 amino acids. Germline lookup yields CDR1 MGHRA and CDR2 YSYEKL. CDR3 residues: CASSQNRPWGNSPLRF. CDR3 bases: TGCGCCAGCAGCCAAAATCGACCTTGGGGTAATTCACCCCTCCGCTTT.

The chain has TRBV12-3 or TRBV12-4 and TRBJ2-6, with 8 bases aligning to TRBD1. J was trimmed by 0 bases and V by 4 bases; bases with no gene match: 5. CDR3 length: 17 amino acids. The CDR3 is CASSSDRESSGANVLTF. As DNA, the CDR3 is TGTGCCAGCAGTTCGGACAGGGAGAGCTCTGGGGCCAACGTCCTGACTTTC.

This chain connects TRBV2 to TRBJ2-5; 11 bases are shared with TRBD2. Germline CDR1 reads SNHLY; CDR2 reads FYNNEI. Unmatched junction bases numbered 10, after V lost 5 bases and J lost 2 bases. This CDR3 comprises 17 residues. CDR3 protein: CASSYSIGLAGQETQYF. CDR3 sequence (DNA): TGTGCCAGCAGTTACTCGATCGGACTAGCGGGTCAAGAGACCCAGTACTTC.

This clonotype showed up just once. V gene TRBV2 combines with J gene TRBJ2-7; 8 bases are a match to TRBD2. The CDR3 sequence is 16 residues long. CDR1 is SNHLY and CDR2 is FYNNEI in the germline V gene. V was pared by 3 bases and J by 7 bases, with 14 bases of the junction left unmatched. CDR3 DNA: TGTGCCAGCAGTGACCCTCAGCGGGAGAGATACAATGAGCAGTACTTC. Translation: CASSDPQRERYNEQYF. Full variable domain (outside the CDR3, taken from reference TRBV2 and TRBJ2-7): EPEVTQTPSHQVTQMGQEVILRCVPISNHLYFYWYRQILGQKVEFLVSFYNNEISEKSEIFDDQFSVERPDGSNFTLKIRSTKLEDSAMYFCASSDPQRERYNEQYFGPGTRLTVT.

The CDR3 DNA follows: TGTGCCAGCAGCGTAGGCTCCAGGGTGAACACTGAAGCTTTCTTT. Translated, it gives CASSVGSRVNTEAFF. The rearrangement links TRBV9 to TRBJ1-1; D may be TRBD1 (5 bases). This CDR3 contains 15 residues. Between the trimmed V and J ends, which lost 0 bases and 0 bases, there was a span of 9 bases. The germline V gene has CDR1 SGDLS and CDR2 YYNGEE.

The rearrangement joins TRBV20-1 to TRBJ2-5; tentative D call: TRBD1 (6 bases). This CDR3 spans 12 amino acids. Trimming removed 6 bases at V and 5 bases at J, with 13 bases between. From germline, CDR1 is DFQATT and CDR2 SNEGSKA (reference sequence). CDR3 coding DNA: TGCAGTGCGTGCGGACAGAAGGAGACCCAGTACTTC. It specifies CSACGQKETQYF.

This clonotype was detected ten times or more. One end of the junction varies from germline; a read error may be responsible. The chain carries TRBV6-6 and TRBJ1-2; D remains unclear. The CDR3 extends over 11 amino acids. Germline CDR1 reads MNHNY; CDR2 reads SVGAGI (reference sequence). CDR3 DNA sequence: TGTGCCAGCAGTTACCCAGATGAACCGCGGTTC. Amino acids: CASSYPDEPRF.

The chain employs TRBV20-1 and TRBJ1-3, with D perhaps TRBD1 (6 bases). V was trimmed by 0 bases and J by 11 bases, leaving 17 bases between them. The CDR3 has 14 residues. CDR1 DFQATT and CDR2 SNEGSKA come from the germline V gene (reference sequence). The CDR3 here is CSAREGGLADPIYF. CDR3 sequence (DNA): TGCAGTGCTAGAGAGGGGGGGCTAGCGGACCCCATATATTTT.

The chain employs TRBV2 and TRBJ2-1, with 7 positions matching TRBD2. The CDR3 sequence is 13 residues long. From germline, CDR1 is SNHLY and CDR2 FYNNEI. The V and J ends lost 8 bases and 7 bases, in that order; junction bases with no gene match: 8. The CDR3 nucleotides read TGTGCCAGCCGCGGGCCGGGAGGAAATGAGCAGTTCTTC. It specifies CASRGPGGNEQFF.

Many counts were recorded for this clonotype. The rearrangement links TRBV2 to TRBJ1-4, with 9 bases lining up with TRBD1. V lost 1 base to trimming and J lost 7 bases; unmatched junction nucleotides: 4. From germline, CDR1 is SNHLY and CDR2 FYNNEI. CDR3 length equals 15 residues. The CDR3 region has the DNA TGTGCCAGCAGTGAAGGAGTGACAGGGGGTGAAAAACTGTTTTTT. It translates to CASSEGVTGGEKLFF.